This T cell receptor (beta chain) came from a study of T and B cells in COVID-19 patients. Study-level points and caveats: Active COVID-19 showed highly clonal TRB repertoires; recovery showed diversity and richness above healthy donors.

BIOMED2 TRB-A/B primer pools were used in multiplex TRB PCR. TCRdb itself ran the multiplex PCR reads through MiXCR, one entry per CDR3 protein. The repertoire includes roughly 7,000 distinct CDR3 sequences, 20% to 25% of them detected once, and around 3.6% sits in the top ten. Each TRB amplification used about 250-550 ng of genomic DNA from blood. V lost 3 bases and J lost 4; bases outside the gene matches: 2. The V gene's germline CDR1 is GTSNPN and CDR2 SVGIG (reference sequence). This CDR3 contains 13 residues. In its sample, this clonotype ranks as medium-sized. Its antigen is as yet unknown. The chain employs TRBV30 and TRBJ2-5; 10 bases map to TRBD1. Source material: blood. This TCR derives from a human donor who had recovered from COVID-19. Here the CDR3 reads CAWSRDRGETQYF. As DNA, the CDR3 is TGTGCCTGGAGCAGGGACAGGGGAGAGACCCAGTACTTC.